Sequencing of this T cell receptor (beta chain) was carried out in a study of shared clonotypes between healthy human individuals. Whole-study context: The cohort had two women and a few men, ages 18 to 49. Whole-study results and caveats: What naive subsets generally showed was a larger estimated richness than memory subsets showed. All-four-donor shared clonotypes had higher generation probabilities than non-shared clonotypes did.

Details on this clone: What it binds is not known.

V lost 6 bases to trimming and J lost 2 bases; unmatched junction nucleotides: 4. The germline gives CDR1 KGHSH, CDR2 LQKENI. The CDR3 is 14 residues long. It was at deep level that the assay was run. Generated by immunoSEQ multiplex PCR, the TCRdb table keeps only in-frame clones and is missing some. The sample includes nearly 1 million clones, around three quarters of them seen just once. The V and J genes are TRBV18 and TRBJ1-2; 9 bases map to TRBD1. The sample was memory CD4+ T cells sorted from blood. Subset meaning: CD45RA-negative fraction. This TCR derives from a man aged 18 to 35 in good health. Written as DNA, the CDR3 is TGTGCCAGCTCCGGACAGGGGCTAAACTATGGCTACACCTTC. Encoded protein: CASSGQGLNYGYTF.